Reported below is one T cell receptor (beta chain). The data belong to a study of blood T cell repertoires in COVID-19. Study context: The United States, Italy and Spain were the sources of the acute and convalescent COVID-19 samples. T cells, B-cell-depleted T cells, or PBMCs provided the cDNA or gDNA that served as material.

Per the study methods: By means of reference gene primer amplification, nucleated cell counts were estimated. Sequencing used immunoSEQ multiplex PCR; TCRdb keeps in-frame clones, though not all of them. The D gene and trimming were derived from the DNA, and the V and J assignments and clone size from that table. The sample holds some 240,000 clones, roughly 84% seen once. The CDR3 runs 14 residues. Per germline, CDR1 SGHDT and CDR2 YYEEEE. With 0 bases removed from V and 2 bases from J, the gap between germline ends came to 9 bases. V is TRBV5-6 and J is TRBJ2-7; D is possibly TRBD1 (5 bases). This clonotype was sampled from a woman in her thirties or forties who had recovered from COVID-19. Sequencing was performed on peripheral blood. CDR3 DNA sequence: TGTGCCAGCAGCTTGGGGGGCAGGGCCTACGAGCAGTACTTC. Protein product: CASSLGGRAYEQYF.